These T cell receptor beta chains were read from a single sample in a study of T cells after posttransplantation cyclophosphamide. Clones were sequenced by immunoSEQ multiplex PCR, and TCRdb holds only the in-frame ones, with some missing. The sample lists around 24,000 clones, none appearing once, the ten largest making up 1.8%. The source was PBMCs, collected after allogeneic stem cell transplant with posttransplant cyclophosphamide. The receptor source for this set is a male patient younger than 30 who received an allogeneic stem cell transplant from a related donor, was CMV-positive, and had no GVHD. The graft donor may have given rise to some T cells. CDR3s include the opening cysteine and the closing phenylalanine or tryptophan. D genes are given only for firm matches.

V gene	CDR3 length	J gene	D gene	CDR3 protein
TRBV6-1	14	TRBJ1-1	.	CASSRTALNTEAFF
TRBV7-8	17	TRBJ2-2	.	CASSLLALNTNTGELFF
TRBV5-4	14	TRBJ1-1	.	CASSLGRGDTEAFF
TRBV28	12	TRBJ2-3	.	CASTSSPDTQYF
TRBV18	12	TRBJ2-3	.	CASSPNTDTQYF
TRBV7-9	16	TRBJ2-1	TRBD2	CASSSGTSGHYNEQFF
TRBV2	14	TRBJ1-2	TRBD1	CASSNRQGNYGYTF
TRBV4-3	14	TRBJ2-7	TRBD1	CASSQYDRGGEQYF
TRBV7-8	17	TRBJ2-7	TRBD2	CASSPIVRGDFSYEQYF
TRBV5-4	15	TRBJ2-1	TRBD1	CASSSGQARLQAVFF
TRBV27	13	TRBJ1-4	.	CASTPGGGEKLFF
TRBV19	16	TRBJ2-7	TRBD2	CASSRASGSVSYEQYF
TRBV28	16	TRBJ2-1	TRBD2	CASSTPSGASANEQFF
TRBV5-4	17	TRBJ2-2	.	CASSLGPGPRGTGELFF
TRBV28	15	TRBJ2-1	.	CASSLFGSSYNEQFF
TRBV18	15	TRBJ2-7	TRBD1	CASSPPGQGEEEQYF
TRBV2	15	TRBJ2-5	.	CASSDSGTFQETQYF
TRBV9	13	TRBJ1-4	.	CASSLQENEKLFF
TRBV7-9	11	TRBJ2-2	.	CASSLFGELFF
TRBV18	15	TRBJ2-6	TRBD1	CASSLTTGRANVLTF
TRBV10-3	13	TRBJ2-1	TRBD2	CAIGLAVYNEQFF
TRBV9	14	TRBJ1-1	TRBD1	CASSASQGFTEAFF
TRBV28	14	TRBJ2-7	.	CASSLRNGGYEQYF
TRBV7-3	15	TRBJ2-1	TRBD2	CASSSTSGGLNEQFF
TRBV11-2	16	.	TRBD2	CASSRSGTGVLYEQYF
TRBV7-3	15	TRBJ2-5	.	CASSLGLASDETQYF
TRBV27	15	TRBJ1-4	TRBD1	CASGSWGQGGEKLFF
TRBV2	13	.	TRBD1	CASMRTGLYEQYF
TRBV10-3	16	TRBJ2-1	TRBD2	CAISGTSGRRNNEQFF
TRBV6-5	16	TRBJ2-4	TRBD2	CASSYSRTSGANIQYF
TRBV7-8	13	TRBJ1-2	.	CASGQNSLYGYTF
TRBV6-6	14	TRBJ2-7	.	CATKDTGLDYEQYF
TRBV27	18	TRBJ2-4	.	CASSLSGTGYIAKNIQYF
TRBV5-1	13	TRBJ1-1	.	CASSLDMNTEAFF
TRBV5-8	10	TRBJ1-3	.	CASSLRVSYF